This T cell receptor (beta chain) was documented in a study of Ad26.COV2.S vaccination and SARS-CoV-2 variants. Treatment of the sample: roughly 19 received Ad26.COV2.S at low or high dose, single or two shots; several received placebo; per-sample allocation not given. Sampling was performed 63 days after the first vaccine or placebo injection. The protocol was immunoSEQ multiplex PCR, while the TCRdb copy is restricted to in-frame clones and leaves out a portion. There are about 680,000 clones in the sample; 89% occur only once, and around 1.4% lies in the top ten. Sequences were derived from peripheral blood, sampled in a trial of Ad26.COV2.S vaccine versus placebo. The origin of this receptor is a person between 18 and 65 years old who received the Ad26.COV2.S COVID-19 vaccine or a placebo.

As DNA, the CDR3 is TGTGCCAGCAGCATTGACCTCTTTTCACCCCTCCACTTT. It encodes CASSIDLFSPLHF. The chain couples TRBV5-4 to TRBJ1-6; no clear D. The V end was cut by 4 bases, the J end by 9 bases, with 11 bases between. This CDR3 contains 13 residues. Germline V gives CDR1 SGHNT, CDR2 YYREEE (reference sequence).